This T cell receptor beta chain was found in a study of blood T cell repertoires in COVID-19. Study details: COVID-19 samples from acute and convalescent phases originated in the United States, Italy and Spain. In each case, the material was cDNA or gDNA derived from T cells, B-cell-depleted T cells, or PBMCs.

CDR1 is SNHLY and CDR2 is FYNNEI in the germline V gene. The junction had 8 bases not matched to a gene; V was cut back by 4 bases and J by 2 bases. The CDR3 is 17 amino acids. Authors' analysis steps: By means of reference gene primer amplification, nucleated cell counts were estimated. Clones were read by immunoSEQ multiplex PCR, and TCRdb kept only the in-frame ones, dropping some. The V and J calls and the clone size are those of that table, but D and trimming were determined from the DNA. The sample records about 250,000 clones, more than 75% being singletons. The chain recombines TRBV2 with TRBJ1-3; TRBD1 matches 10 bases. The TCR sequence derives from a man aged 35 to 55 who had recovered from COVID-19. The sequenced material came from PBMCs or T cells enriched from blood (not recorded which). The DNA for the CDR3 is TGTGCCAGCAGTGGGCCCCGGGACAGGGGACCTGGAAACACCATATATTTT. This codes for CASSGPRDRGPGNTIYF. The complete variable domain, with remaining parts taken from reference TRBV2 and TRBJ1-3, reads EPEVTQTPSHQVTQMGQEVILRCVPISNHLYFYWYRQILGQKVEFLVSFYNNEISEKSEIFDDQFSVERPDGSNFTLKIRSTKLEDSAMYFCASSGPRDRGPGNTIYFGEGSWLTVV.